These T cell receptor beta chains were read from a single sample in a study of OX40 agonist ivuxolimab in advanced cancers. Libraries were prepared by immunoSEQ multiplex PCR; TCRdb keeps only in-frame clonotypes and omits some of them. Of tens of thousands of clones listed, approximately 91% were seen once; the top ten hold approximately 0.3%. This specimen consisted of CD4+ or CD8+ T cells sorted from blood, obtained in a trial of the OX40 agonist ivuxolimab. The receptors derive from an adult with an advanced solid tumor such as melanoma, head and neck, liver or kidney cancer. Both conserved end residues are part of each CDR3. The D gene is left open where the match is weak. The listing skips clone size in some rows; elsewhere it reads once, few, many or a size class.

v_call: TRBV11-2; d_call: TRBD2; j_call: TRBJ2-1; clone_size: .; cdr3_nt: TGTGCCAGCAGCCTCCGACTAGCGGGGTCCCAGAGCTCCTACAATGAGCAGTTCTTC; cdr3_aa: CASSLRLAGSQSSYNEQFF
v_call: TRBV6-5; d_call: .; j_call: TRBJ1-3; clone_size: once; cdr3_nt: TGTGCCAGCAGGGAGTCGGCCCCTGGAAACACCATATATTTT; cdr3_aa: CASRESAPGNTIYF
v_call: TRBV7-3; d_call: .; j_call: TRBJ2-1; clone_size: .; cdr3_nt: TGTGCCAGCAGCTCAGGAGGCGGGATGCCTTACAATGAGCAGTTCTTC; cdr3_aa: CASSSGGGMPYNEQFF
v_call: TRBV19; d_call: TRBD1; j_call: TRBJ1-2; clone_size: .; cdr3_nt: TGTGCCAGTAGTAGATCGACAGGGGGTGGCTACACCTTC; cdr3_aa: CASSRSTGGGYTF
v_call: TRBV28; d_call: TRBD2; j_call: TRBJ2-1; clone_size: .; cdr3_nt: TGTGCCAGCAGTTTATTGTTCGGGGGGGGAAATGAGCAGTTCTTC; cdr3_aa: CASSLLFGGGNEQFF
v_call: TRBV5-1; d_call: .; j_call: TRBJ2-3; clone_size: .; cdr3_nt: TGCGCCAGCAGCTGGGGGCGGGATACAGATACGCAGTATTTT; cdr3_aa: CASSWGRDTDTQYF
v_call: TRBV29-1; d_call: TRBD1; j_call: TRBJ1-2; clone_size: .; cdr3_nt: TGCAGCGCCATGACAGGGATGAATGGCTACACCTTC; cdr3_aa: CSAMTGMNGYTF
v_call: TRBV4-1; d_call: .; j_call: TRBJ1-2; clone_size: .; cdr3_nt: TGCGCCAGCAGCCAAAGGACGGACTATGGCTACACCTTC; cdr3_aa: CASSQRTDYGYTF
v_call: TRBV19; d_call: .; j_call: TRBJ2-2; clone_size: few; cdr3_nt: TGTGCCAGTACCCTGGGGACCGGGGAGCTGTTTTTT; cdr3_aa: CASTLGTGELFF
v_call: TRBV11-2; d_call: TRBD2; j_call: TRBJ2-2; clone_size: .; cdr3_nt: TGTGCCAGCAGCCCTAGACTAGCGGGGAACGCGAACACCGGGGAGCTGTTTTTT; cdr3_aa: CASSPRLAGNANTGELFF
v_call: TRBV28; d_call: TRBD2; j_call: TRBJ2-7; clone_size: .; cdr3_nt: TGTGCCAGCGGGACTAGCGCTTCCTACGAGCAGTACTTC; cdr3_aa: CASGTSASYEQYF
v_call: TRBV28; d_call: .; j_call: TRBJ1-1; clone_size: .; cdr3_nt: TGTGCCAGCAGTTTGAGCGTCGAGGCTGAAGCTTTCTTT; cdr3_aa: CASSLSVEAEAFF
v_call: TRBV19; d_call: .; j_call: TRBJ1-1; clone_size: .; cdr3_nt: TGTGCCAGTAGGTTAGTGGGCGGTTCCACTGAAGCTTTCTTT; cdr3_aa: CASRLVGGSTEAFF
v_call: TRBV7-9; d_call: TRBD1; j_call: TRBJ1-2; clone_size: .; cdr3_nt: TGTGCCAGCAGCTTAACACTCGGACAGGGTGGTGGATATGGCTACACCTTC; cdr3_aa: CASSLTLGQGGGYGYTF
v_call: TRBV6-6; d_call: TRBD1; j_call: TRBJ1-2; clone_size: .; cdr3_nt: TGTGCCAGCAGGCCACAGGGGGCGAATGGCTACACCTTC; cdr3_aa: CASRPQGANGYTF
v_call: TRBV18; d_call: .; j_call: TRBJ2-1; clone_size: .; cdr3_nt: TGTGCCAGCTCACCCTTGGCGGGAAGCCCCTCCTACAATGAGCAGTTCTTC; cdr3_aa: CASSPLAGSPSYNEQFF
v_call: TRBV20-1; d_call: TRBD2; j_call: TRBJ2-1; clone_size: .; cdr3_nt: TGCAGTGCTGGAAGCGGGACCCGGGGGTTCTTC; cdr3_aa: CSAGSGTRGFF
v_call: TRBV9; d_call: .; j_call: TRBJ1-2; clone_size: .; cdr3_nt: TGTGCCAGCAGCGCCGACCCTGGGACGGTTGGCTACACCTTC; cdr3_aa: CASSADPGTVGYTF
v_call: TRBV2; d_call: .; j_call: TRBJ1-5; clone_size: .; cdr3_nt: TGTGCCAGCAGCCACGACGGGAATCAGCCCCAGCATTTT; cdr3_aa: CASSHDGNQPQHF
v_call: TRBV5-1; d_call: .; j_call: TRBJ2-2; clone_size: .; cdr3_nt: TGCGCCAGCAGCTTGATTTCAAACACCGGGGAGCTGTTTTTT; cdr3_aa: CASSLISNTGELFF
v_call: TRBV9; d_call: TRBD1; j_call: TRBJ2-2; clone_size: .; cdr3_nt: TGTGCCAGCAGCGTGTTGACAGGGTTCAACACCGGGGAGCTGTTTTTT; cdr3_aa: CASSVLTGFNTGELFF
v_call: TRBV2; d_call: .; j_call: TRBJ1-5; clone_size: .; cdr3_nt: TGTGCCAGCAGCCTATATCTGATGATGGATCAGCCCCAGCATTTT; cdr3_aa: CASSLYLMMDQPQHF